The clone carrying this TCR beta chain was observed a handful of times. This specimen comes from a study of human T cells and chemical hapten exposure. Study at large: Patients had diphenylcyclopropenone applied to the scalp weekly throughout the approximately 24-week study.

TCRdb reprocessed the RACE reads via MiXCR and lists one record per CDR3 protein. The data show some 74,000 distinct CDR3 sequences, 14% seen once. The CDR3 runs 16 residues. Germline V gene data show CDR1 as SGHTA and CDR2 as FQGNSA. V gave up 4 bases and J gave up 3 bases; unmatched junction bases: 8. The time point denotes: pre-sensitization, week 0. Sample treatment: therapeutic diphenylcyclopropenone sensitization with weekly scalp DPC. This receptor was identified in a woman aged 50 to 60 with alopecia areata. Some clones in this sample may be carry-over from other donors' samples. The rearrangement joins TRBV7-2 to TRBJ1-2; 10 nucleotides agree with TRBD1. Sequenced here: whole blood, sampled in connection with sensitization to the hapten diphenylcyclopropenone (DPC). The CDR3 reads CASSSHRTGGYYGYTF. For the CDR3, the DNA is TGTGCCAGCAGCTCGCACCGGACAGGGGGTTACTATGGCTACACCTTC.